Below are 21 T cell receptor beta chains sequenced from a single sample in a study of CD8+ T cells in alopecia areata. Once RNA had been extracted, it was reverse transcribed into cDNA to act as the sequencing template. Measured with immunoSEQ multiplex PCR; TCRdb has only the in-frame clones, and not every one. The data hold more than 150,000 clones, with approximately 50% observed a single time. Treatment in this sample: oral pan-JAK inhibitor, 5-10 mg twice daily. The material sequenced was CD8+ T cells sorted from blood, taken around week 53, from a patient treated with tofacitinib. Every receptor here comes from a human donor with alopecia areata.

The CDR3 sequence is CASSFTSGGPYEQYF. As DNA, the CDR3 is TGTGCCAGCAGTTTTACTAGCGGGGGGCCCTACGAGCAGTACTTC. The V gene is TRBV6-5, the J gene TRBJ2-7; 12 bases match TRBD2. V trimming: 4 bases; J trimming: 2 bases; junction bases outside the gene matches: 3. CDR3 length equals 15 residues. Germline loops: CDR1 MNHEY, CDR2 SVGAGI.

The V and J genes are TRBV5-6 and TRBJ2-5; perhaps TRBD1 as D (6 bases). V was clipped by 0 bases and J by 4 bases, with 13 bases between them. Germline V gene lookup returns CDR1 SGHDT and CDR2 YYEEEE. The CDR3 sequence is 15 residues long. The CDR3, as DNA: TGTGCCAGCAGCTTGGGCCCGGGACAAGCAGAGACCCAGTACTTC. Its protein is CASSLGPGQAETQYF.

V usage is TRBV19 and J usage is TRBJ2-3, with D possibly being TRBD1 (5 bases). Trimming shortened V by 5 bases and J by 2 bases, and 14 bases separated the two germline ends. The CDR3 totals 15 residues. In germline, CDR1 is LNHDA, CDR2 SQIVND (reference sequence). DNA of the CDR3: TGTGCCAGTAGTCTCATGCAGGGTCACACAGATACGCAGTATTTT. The encoded protein is CASSLMQGHTDTQYF.

The chain carries TRBV7-3 and TRBJ2-5, with D perhaps assigned TRBD1 or TRBD2 (5 bases each). V lost 6 bases and J lost 3, with 14 bases in between. Germline V gene sequence: CDR1 SGHTA, CDR2 FQGTGA. The CDR3 loop spans 14 amino acids. CDR3 protein: CASSPVATEETQYF. CDR3 DNA sequence: TGTGCCAGCAGTCCGGTAGCGACAGAAGAGACCCAGTACTTC.

This chain uses TRBV9 with TRBJ2-7, with D perhaps given as TRBD1 or TRBD2 (5 bases each). CDR3 length: 15 residues. The V and J ends lost 3 bases and 0 bases respectively, with 13 bases between them. Germline CDR1 reads SGDLS; CDR2 reads YYNGEE. CDR3 coding DNA: TGTGCCAGCAGCGCTAATCCGGGGCCCTCCTACGAGCAGTACTTC. Residues: CASSANPGPSYEQYF.

This clone was seen only a few times. V gene TRBV19 combines with J gene TRBJ1-5, with 8 bases matching TRBD1. The germline gives CDR1 LNHDA, CDR2 SQIVND (reference sequence). This CDR3 region has 13 residues. The V and J ends lost 7 bases and 6 bases, in that order; junction bases with no gene match: 5. CDR3 in amino acids: CASNVRGPQPQHF. In nucleotides, the CDR3 is TGTGCCAGTAATGTCAGGGGGCCTCAGCCCCAGCATTTT.

The rearrangement joins TRBV25-1 to TRBJ1-6, with D possibly TRBD1 on 6 matching bases. Germline V lookup: CDR1 MGHDK, CDR2 SYGVNS. Trimming cost V 3 bases and J 5 bases, with 11 bases left between them. This CDR3 region has 15 residues. The chain's CDR3 is CASSESQGDNSPLHF. The CDR3 nucleotides are TGTGCCAGCAGTGAGTCACAGGGAGATAATTCACCCCTCCACTTT.

The rearrangement links TRBV27 to TRBJ2-1; no firm D call. Germline CDR1 reads MNHEY; CDR2 reads SMNVEV (reference sequence). There are 13 residues in the CDR3. V was shortened by 0 bases and J by 9 bases, with 9 bases between the two germline ends. CDR3 in amino acids: CASSLSPLLEQFF. The CDR3 coding sequence is TGTGCCAGCAGTTTATCCCCCCTCCTTGAGCAGTTCTTC.

The chain recombines TRBV30 with TRBJ1-1, with a weak D call TRBD1 (6 bases). The CDR3 sequence is 13 residues long. CDR1 and CDR2 (germline): GTSNPN, SVGIG (reference sequence). The germline V and J ends were trimmed by 0 bases and 4 bases, with 9 bases remaining between them. This CDR3 is CAWSVGGPTEAFF. In DNA form, the CDR3 reads TGTGCCTGGAGTGTGGGGGGGCCCACTGAAGCTTTCTTT.

This clone occurred a few times. The chain uses TRBV7-6 and TRBJ2-5; no reliable D call. CDR1 SGHVS and CDR2 FNYEAQ come from the germline V gene. Trimming stripped 7 bases from V and 5 bases from J, with 11 bases between. The CDR3 runs to 12 residues. CDR3 residues: CASTDEKETQYF. The DNA of the CDR3 is TGTGCCAGCACCGATGAAAAGGAGACCCAGTACTTC. The entire variable domain, with the rest obtained from reference TRBV7-6 and TRBJ2-5, is as follows: GAGVSQSPRYKVTKRGQDVALRCDPISGHVSLYWYRQALGQGPEFLTYFNYEAQQDKSGLPNDRFSAERPEGSISTLTIQRTEQRDSAMYRCASTDEKETQYFGPGTRLLVL.

This clone came up a few times. V is TRBV10-2 and J is TRBJ2-5; D gene uncertain. Deletions cut 4 bases from V and 2 bases from J, with 11 bases between. Germline V gene data show CDR1 as WSHSY and CDR2 as SAAADI. The CDR3 sequence is 14 residues long. The CDR3 loop reads CASSVTSEQETQYF. The CDR3 DNA reads as TGCGCCAGCAGTGTAACTTCAGAACAAGAGACCCAGTACTTC.

There are a few counts of this clone. This sequence joins TRBV19 and TRBJ1-6; no clear D. The ends were cut back, 7 bases at V and 0 bases at J, with 10 bases in the middle. The germline gives CDR1 LNHDA, CDR2 SQIVND (reference sequence). This CDR3 has 15 residues. This CDR3 reads CASTQQNSYNSPLHF. The CDR3 DNA is TGTGCCAGTACGCAACAGAACTCCTATAATTCACCCCTCCACTTT.

The V call is TRBV5-6, the J call TRBJ1-4; the D is unclear. The CDR3 extends over 15 amino acids. Trimming removed 4 bases from V and 1 base from J, with 11 bases in between. Germline CDR1 is SGHDT and CDR2 is YYEEEE. For the CDR3, the DNA is TGTGCCAGCAGCCCGCGACTGATAACTAATGAAAAACTGTTTTTT. Its protein is CASSPRLITNEKLFF.

This clone has more than one count but fewer than ten. CDR3 bases: TGCGCCAGCAGCCAAGATCTACACATAGGCTCTGGGGCCAACGTCCTGACTTTC. Its protein is CASSQDLHIGSGANVLTF. This chain connects TRBV4-1 to TRBJ2-6; no reliable D call. Germline V lookup: CDR1 MGHRA, CDR2 YSYEKL. V was cut by 0 bases and J by 0 bases, with 12 bases left in between. The CDR3 sequence is 18 residues long.

The genes are TRBV9 and TRBJ2-5; tentative D call: TRBD2 (5 bases). Trimming cost V 4 bases and J 3 bases, with 16 bases left between them. The CDR3 totals 15 residues. Germline lookup yields CDR1 SGDLS and CDR2 YYNGEE. The CDR3 region is CASSSDRENEETQYF. DNA for the CDR3: TGTGCCAGCAGCTCAGACCGGGAAAACGAAGAGACCCAGTACTTC.

This clone has a handful of counts. The chain has TRBV7-9 and TRBJ2-2; 12 bases are a match to TRBD1. The V gene end was trimmed by 7 bases and the J gene end by 5 bases; junction bases not matched to a gene: 2. The CDR3 extends over 14 amino acids. Germline V gene sequence: CDR1 SEHNR, CDR2 FQNEAQ (reference sequence). The CDR3 DNA is TGTGCCAGCACGGGACAGGGGGCGACCGGGGAGCTGTTTTTT. It is translated as CASTGQGATGELFF.

This clone occurred a few times. The chain uses TRBV6-1 and TRBJ2-1; D is unclear. CDR1 is MNHNS, CDR2 SASEGT, per germline. V lost 6 bases, J lost 9 bases, and 9 bases lay in between. The CDR3 totals 11 residues. The CDR3 DNA reads TGTGCCAGCAGGAACCCTATTGAGCAGTTCTTC. Its translation is CASRNPIEQFF.

The chain links TRBV2 to TRBJ1-5; TRBD1 matches 7 bases. This CDR3 is 14 amino acids long. Germline V gene sequence: CDR1 SNHLY, CDR2 FYNNEI. The ends lost 4 bases at V and 5 bases at J; junction bases unmatched: 5. The CDR3 DNA reads TGTGCCAGCAGTGCTGACAGGGTCTATCAGCCCCAGCATTTT. It codes for CASSADRVYQPQHF.

To note about this clone: The sample holds other DNA sequences that translate to the same CDR3. The rearrangement joins TRBV27 to TRBJ1-2, with TRBD1 as a possible D gene (5 bases). Trimming took 5 bases from V and 4 from J, leaving 11 bases between them. The CDR3 runs 13 residues. Germline-derived CDR1 and CDR2 are MNHEY and SMNVEV (reference sequence). This chain's CDR3 is CASSLGGGYGYTF. CDR3 bases: TGTGCCAGCAGTCTTGGGGGTGGCTATGGCTACACCTTC.

This clone was counted a few times. The genes are TRBV19 and TRBJ2-2; TRBD1 might be the D (5 bases). Germline V gene lookup returns CDR1 LNHDA and CDR2 SQIVND (reference sequence). The CDR3 consists of 13 residues. V lost 6 bases, J lost 6 bases, and 11 bases lay in between. In DNA, the CDR3 is TGTGCCAGTAGCCCAGGGTTCGCCGGGGAGCTGTTTTTT. This encodes CASSPGFAGELFF. Supplemented by reference TRBV19 and TRBJ2-2, the full variable domain reads DGGITQSPKYLFRKEGQNVTLSCEQNLNHDAMYWYRQDPGQGLRLIYYSQIVNDFQKGDIAEGYSVSREKKESFPLTVTSAQKNPTAFYLCASSPGFAGELFFGEGSRLTVL.

This clone has only a few counts. The chain couples TRBV30 to TRBJ1-2; D is perhaps TRBD1 (6 bases). This CDR3 has 14 residues. V was trimmed by 2 bases and J by 2 bases, leaving 12 bases between them. Germline V gene sequence: CDR1 GTSNPN, CDR2 SVGIG (reference sequence). The CDR3 DNA is TGTGCCTGGAGTAATGGGGGCCTCAACTATGGCTACACCTTC. It codes for CAWSNGGLNYGYTF.